The T cell receptor beta chain described here comes from a study of T-cell reconstitution after alpha-beta-depleted transplantation in children. The authors prepared the TCRbeta library with unique molecular identifiers. Each CDR3 protein gets one entry after TCRdb re-called the PCR reads with MiXCR. The sample comprises about 870,000 distinct CDR3 sequences, about 15% of which are singletons, and 5% rests with the top ten. The CDR3 covers 16 residues. Per germline, CDR1 SEHNR and CDR2 FQNEAQ (reference sequence). The trim removed 1 base at V and 5 bases at J, leaving 2 bases unmatched. This clonotype was found a few times.

The chain carries TRBV7-9 and TRBJ2-1; 13 bases line up with TRBD2. This clonotype originated in a male patient between 10 and 17 years old who had a stem cell transplant for acute lymphoblastic leukemia, so the T cells may come from the graft donor. Material: PBMCs, mostly from graft donor cells, obtained 360 days after TCRalphabeta/CD19-depleted stem cell transplant. The CDR3 sequence is CASSLVLAGGHNEQFF. Written as DNA, the CDR3 is TGTGCCAGCAGCTTAGTACTAGCGGGAGGGCACAATGAGCAGTTCTTC.